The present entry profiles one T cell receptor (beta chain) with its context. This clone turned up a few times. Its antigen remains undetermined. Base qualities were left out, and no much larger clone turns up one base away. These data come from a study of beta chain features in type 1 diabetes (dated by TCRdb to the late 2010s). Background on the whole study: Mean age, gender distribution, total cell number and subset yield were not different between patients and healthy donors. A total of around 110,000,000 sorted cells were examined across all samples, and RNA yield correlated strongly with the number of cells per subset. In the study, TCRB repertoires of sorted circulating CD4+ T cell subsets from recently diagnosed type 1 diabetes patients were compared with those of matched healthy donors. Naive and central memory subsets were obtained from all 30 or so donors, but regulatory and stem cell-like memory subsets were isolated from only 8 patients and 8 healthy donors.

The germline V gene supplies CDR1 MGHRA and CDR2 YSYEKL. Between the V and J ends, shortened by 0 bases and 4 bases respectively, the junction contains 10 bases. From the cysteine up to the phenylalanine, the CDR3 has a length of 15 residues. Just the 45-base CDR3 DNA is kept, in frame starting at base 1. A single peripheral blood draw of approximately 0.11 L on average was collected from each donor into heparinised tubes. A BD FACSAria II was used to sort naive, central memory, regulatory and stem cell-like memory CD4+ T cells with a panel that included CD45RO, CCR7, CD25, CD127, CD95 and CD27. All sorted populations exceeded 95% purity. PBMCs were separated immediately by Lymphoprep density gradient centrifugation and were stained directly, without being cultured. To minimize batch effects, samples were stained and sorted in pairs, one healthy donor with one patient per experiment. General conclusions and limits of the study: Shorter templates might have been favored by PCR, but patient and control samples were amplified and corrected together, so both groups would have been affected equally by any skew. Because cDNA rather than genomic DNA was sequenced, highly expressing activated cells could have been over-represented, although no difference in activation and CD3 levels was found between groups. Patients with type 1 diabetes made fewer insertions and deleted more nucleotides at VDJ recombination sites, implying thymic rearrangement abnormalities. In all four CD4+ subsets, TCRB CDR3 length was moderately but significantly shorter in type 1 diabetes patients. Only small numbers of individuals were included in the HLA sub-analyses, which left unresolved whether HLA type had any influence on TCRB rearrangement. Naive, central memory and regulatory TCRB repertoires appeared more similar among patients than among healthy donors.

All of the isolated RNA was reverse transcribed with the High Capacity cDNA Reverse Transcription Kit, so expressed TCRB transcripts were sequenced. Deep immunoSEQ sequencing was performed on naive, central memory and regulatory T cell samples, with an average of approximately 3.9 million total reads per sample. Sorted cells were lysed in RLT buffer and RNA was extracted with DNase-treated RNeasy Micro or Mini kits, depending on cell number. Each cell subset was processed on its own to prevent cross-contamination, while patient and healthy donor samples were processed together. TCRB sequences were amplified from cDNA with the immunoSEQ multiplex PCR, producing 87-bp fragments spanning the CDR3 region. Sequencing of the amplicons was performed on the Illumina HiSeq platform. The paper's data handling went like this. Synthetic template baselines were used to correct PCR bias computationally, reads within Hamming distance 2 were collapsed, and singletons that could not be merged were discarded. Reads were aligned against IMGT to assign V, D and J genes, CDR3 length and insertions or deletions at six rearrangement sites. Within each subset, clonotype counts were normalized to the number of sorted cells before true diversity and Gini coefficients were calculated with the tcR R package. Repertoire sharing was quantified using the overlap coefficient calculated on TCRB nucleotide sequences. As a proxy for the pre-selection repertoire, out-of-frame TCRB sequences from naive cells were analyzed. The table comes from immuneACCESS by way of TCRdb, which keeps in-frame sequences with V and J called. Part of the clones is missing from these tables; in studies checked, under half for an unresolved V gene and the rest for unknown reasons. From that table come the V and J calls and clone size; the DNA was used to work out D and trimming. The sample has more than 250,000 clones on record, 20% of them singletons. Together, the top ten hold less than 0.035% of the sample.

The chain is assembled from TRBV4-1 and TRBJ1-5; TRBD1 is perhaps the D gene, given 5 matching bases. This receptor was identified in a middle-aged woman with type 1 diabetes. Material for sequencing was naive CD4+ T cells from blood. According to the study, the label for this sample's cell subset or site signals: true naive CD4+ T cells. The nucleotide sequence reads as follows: TGCGCCAGCAGCCAAGAGGTGACAGAGAATCAGCCCCAGCATTTT. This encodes CASSQEVTENQPQHF.